This passage covers 5 T cell receptor beta chains from one sample sequenced in a study of cytomegalovirus exposure and HLA in healthy donors. The PCR was carried out with 60 Vbeta primers and 13 Jbeta primers. Libraries were prepared by immunoSEQ multiplex PCR; TCRdb keeps only in-frame clonotypes and omits some of them. The sample lists over 100,000 clones; roughly 60% were seen once. Sequencing was carried out using PBMCs. These receptors originate from a woman in her forties in good health and CMV-seronegative.

This clone appeared a few times. CDR3 sequence (DNA): TGCAGCGTTCGGGACAGCCTTACAATTCAAGAGACCCAGTACTTC. Protein product: CSVRDSLTIQETQYF. J is TRBJ2-5 and V is TRBV29-1; 7 bases line up with TRBD1. The germline CDR1 and CDR2 sequences are SQVTM and ANQGSEA. J was trimmed by 2 bases and V by 5 bases; bases with no gene match: 11. The CDR3 has 15 residues.

This clone was observed a handful of times. J is TRBJ2-1 and V is TRBV2; D unresolved. Between the trimmed V and J ends, which lost 4 bases and 9 bases, there was a span of 7 bases. The CDR3 runs to 11 residues. Germline V gene sequence: CDR1 SNHLY, CDR2 FYNNEI. CDR3 coding DNA: TGTGCCAGCAGTGGGGCAGCTGAGCAGTTCTTC. The encoded protein is CASSGAAEQFF.

This clone occurred a few times. The V gene is TRBV27, the J gene TRBJ1-1; 7 positions agree with TRBD1. Germline V gene lookup returns CDR1 MNHEY and CDR2 SMNVEV (reference sequence). The CDR3 covers 18 residues. J lost 6 bases, V lost 2 bases, and 18 bases had no gene match. CDR3 nucleotides: TGTGCCAGCAGTTTACTCGCGACAGGGTTGCGCAAGGGGGCTGAAGCTTTCTTT. Translated: CASSLLATGLRKGAEAFF.

The chain joins TRBV7-9 to TRBJ2-1, with 9 bases matching TRBD1. CDR1 and CDR2 from the germline V gene are SEHNR and FQNEAQ (reference sequence). This CDR3 contains 15 residues. Unmatched junction bases numbered 9, after V lost 6 bases and J lost 6 bases. CDR3 residues: CASSPGTGSINEQFF. The CDR3 DNA is TGTGCCAGCAGTCCCGGGACAGGGAGCATCAATGAGCAGTTCTTC.

This chain links TRBV27 with TRBJ1-5, with 9 nucleotides matching TRBD1. The length of the CDR3 is 15 residues. Germline loops: CDR1 MNHEY, CDR2 SMNVEV (reference sequence). V shed 5 bases and J 6 bases; nucleotides not matched to a gene: 8. CDR3 in amino acids: CASSPGTGSGQPQHF. CDR3 coding DNA: TGTGCCAGCAGTCCCGGGACAGGGAGTGGTCAGCCCCAGCATTTT.